This T cell receptor (beta chain) is from a study of T cells after yellow fever vaccination. With 6 bases removed from V and 4 bases from J, the gap between germline ends came to 19 bases. The CDR3 loop spans 15 amino acids. Using its own MiXCR run on the 5' RACE reads, TCRdb lists one record per CDR3 protein. The sample records around 360,000 distinct CDR3 sequences, roughly 11% being singletons. This sequence was found in a man younger than 35 who received the YFV17D yellow fever vaccine. The rearrangement uses TRBV12-3 or TRBV12-4 and TRBJ2-7, with D unresolved. Source: PBMCs, taken on the day of the first yellow fever vaccination. The CDR3 here is CASSPRGGFSYEQYF. DNA of the CDR3: TGTGCCAGCAGCCCGAGAGGCGGATTCTCTTACGAGCAGTACTTC.